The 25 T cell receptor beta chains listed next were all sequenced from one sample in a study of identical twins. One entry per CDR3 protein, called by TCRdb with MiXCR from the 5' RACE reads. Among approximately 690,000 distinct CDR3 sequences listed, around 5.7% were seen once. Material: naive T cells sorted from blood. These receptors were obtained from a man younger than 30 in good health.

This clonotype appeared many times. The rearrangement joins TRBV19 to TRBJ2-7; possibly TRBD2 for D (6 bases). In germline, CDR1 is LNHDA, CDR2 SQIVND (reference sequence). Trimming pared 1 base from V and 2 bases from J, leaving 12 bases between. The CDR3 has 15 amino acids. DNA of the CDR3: TGTGCCAGTAGTATAGTGCACGCGGGGCCCTACGAGCAGTACGTC. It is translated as CASSIVHAGPYEQYV.

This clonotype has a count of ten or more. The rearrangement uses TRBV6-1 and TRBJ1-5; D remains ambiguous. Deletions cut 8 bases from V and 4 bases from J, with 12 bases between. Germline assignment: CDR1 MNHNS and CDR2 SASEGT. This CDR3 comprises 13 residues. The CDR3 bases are TGTGCCAGCGGCTTTGGCTTTAATCAGCCCCAGCATTTT. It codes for CASGFGFNQPQHF.

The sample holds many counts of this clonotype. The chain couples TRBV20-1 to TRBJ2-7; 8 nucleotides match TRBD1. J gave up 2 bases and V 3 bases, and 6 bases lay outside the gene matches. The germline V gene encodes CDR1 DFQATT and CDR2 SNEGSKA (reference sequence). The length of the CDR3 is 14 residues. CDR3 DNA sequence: TGCAGTGCTAGCGGGCAGGGGGCGACCTACGAGCAGTACTTC. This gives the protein CSASGQGATYEQYF.

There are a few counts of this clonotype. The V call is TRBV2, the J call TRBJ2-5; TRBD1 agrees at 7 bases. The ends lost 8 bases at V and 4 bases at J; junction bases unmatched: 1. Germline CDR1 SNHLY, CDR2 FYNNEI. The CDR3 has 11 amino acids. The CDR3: CASHRGETQYF. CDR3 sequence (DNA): TGTGCCAGCCACAGGGGAGAGACCCAGTACTTC.

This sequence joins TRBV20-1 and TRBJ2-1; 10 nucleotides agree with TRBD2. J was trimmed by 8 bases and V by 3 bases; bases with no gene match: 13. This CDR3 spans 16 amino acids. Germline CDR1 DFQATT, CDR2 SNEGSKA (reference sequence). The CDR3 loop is CSASSLAGVYLDEQFF. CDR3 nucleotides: TGCAGTGCTAGTTCCCTAGCGGGAGTATATTTGGATGAGCAGTTCTTC.

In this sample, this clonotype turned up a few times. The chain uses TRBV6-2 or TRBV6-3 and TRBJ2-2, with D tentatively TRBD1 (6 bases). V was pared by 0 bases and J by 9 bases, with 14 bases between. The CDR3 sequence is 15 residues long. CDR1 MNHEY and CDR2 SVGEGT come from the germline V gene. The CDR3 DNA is TGTGCCAGCAGTTACTCTAAGGGACACGACCGGGAGCTGTTTTTT. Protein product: CASSYSKGHDRELFF.

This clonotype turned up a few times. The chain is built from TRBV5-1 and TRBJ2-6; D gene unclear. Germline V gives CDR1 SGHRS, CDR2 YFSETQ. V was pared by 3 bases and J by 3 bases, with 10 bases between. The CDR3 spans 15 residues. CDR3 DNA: TGCGCCAGCAGCTATCGAAGCCTTGGGGCCAACGTCCTGACTTTC. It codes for CASSYRSLGANVLTF.

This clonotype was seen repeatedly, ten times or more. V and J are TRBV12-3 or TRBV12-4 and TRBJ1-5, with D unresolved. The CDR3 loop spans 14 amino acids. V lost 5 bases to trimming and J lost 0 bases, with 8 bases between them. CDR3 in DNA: TGTGCCAGCAGTCCTTCTTATAGCAATCAGCCCCAGCATTTT. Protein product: CASSPSYSNQPQHF.

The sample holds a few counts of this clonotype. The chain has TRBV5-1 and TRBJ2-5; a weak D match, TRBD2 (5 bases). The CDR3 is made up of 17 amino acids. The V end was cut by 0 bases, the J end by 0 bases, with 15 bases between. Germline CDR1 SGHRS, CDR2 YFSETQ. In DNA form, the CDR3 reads TGCGCCAGCAGCTTGGAACTAGTCGGGATGTACCAAGAGACCCAGTACTTC. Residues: CASSLELVGMYQETQYF.

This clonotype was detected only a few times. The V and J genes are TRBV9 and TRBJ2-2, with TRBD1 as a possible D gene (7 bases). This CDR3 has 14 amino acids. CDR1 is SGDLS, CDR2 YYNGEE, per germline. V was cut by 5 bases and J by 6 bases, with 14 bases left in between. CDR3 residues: CASSEEGAPGELFF. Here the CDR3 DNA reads TGTGCCAGCAGTGAGGAGGGGGCGCCCGGGGAGCTGTTTTTT.

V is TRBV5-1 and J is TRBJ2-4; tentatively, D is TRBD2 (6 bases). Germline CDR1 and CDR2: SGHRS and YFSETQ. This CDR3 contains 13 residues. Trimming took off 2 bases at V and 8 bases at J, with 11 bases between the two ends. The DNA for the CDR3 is TGCGCCAGCAGCTTCCGCGGGAAGGACATTCAGTACTTC. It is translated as CASSFRGKDIQYF.

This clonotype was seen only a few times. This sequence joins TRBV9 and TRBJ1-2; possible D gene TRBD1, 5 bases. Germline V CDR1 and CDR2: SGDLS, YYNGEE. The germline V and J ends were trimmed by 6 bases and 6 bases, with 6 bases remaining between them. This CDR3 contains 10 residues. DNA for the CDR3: TGTGCCAGCAAAGGGGATGGCTACACCTTC. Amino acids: CASKGDGYTF.

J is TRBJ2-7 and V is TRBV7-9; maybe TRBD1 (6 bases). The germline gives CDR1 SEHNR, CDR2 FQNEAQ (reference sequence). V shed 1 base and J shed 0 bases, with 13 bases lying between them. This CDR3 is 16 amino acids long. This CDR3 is CASSLGTGTTSYEQYF. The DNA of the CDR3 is TGTGCCAGCAGCTTAGGGACCGGGACAACCTCCTACGAGCAGTACTTC.

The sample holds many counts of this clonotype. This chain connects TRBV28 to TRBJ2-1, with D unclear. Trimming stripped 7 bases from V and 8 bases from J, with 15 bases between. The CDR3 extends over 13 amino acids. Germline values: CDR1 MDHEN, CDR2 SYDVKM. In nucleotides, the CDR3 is TGTGCCAGCAAAAAGAACGCTAGGGATGAGCAGTTCTTC. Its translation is CASKKNARDEQFF.

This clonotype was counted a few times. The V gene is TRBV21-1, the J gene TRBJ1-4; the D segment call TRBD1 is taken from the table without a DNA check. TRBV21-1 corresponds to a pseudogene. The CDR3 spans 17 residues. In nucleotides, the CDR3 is TGTGCCAGCAGCAAAGTAGTACCCCGGGACAGGGACGAAAAACTGTTTTTT. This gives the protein CASSKVVPRDRDEKLFF.

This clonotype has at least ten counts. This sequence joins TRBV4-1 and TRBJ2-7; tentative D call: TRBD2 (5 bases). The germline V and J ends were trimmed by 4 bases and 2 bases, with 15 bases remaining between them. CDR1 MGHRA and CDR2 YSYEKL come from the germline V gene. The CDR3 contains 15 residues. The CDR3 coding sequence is TGCGCCAGCAGCCCAGCGGTAACCCAGCCCTACGAGCAGTACGTC. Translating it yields CASSPAVTQPYEQYV.

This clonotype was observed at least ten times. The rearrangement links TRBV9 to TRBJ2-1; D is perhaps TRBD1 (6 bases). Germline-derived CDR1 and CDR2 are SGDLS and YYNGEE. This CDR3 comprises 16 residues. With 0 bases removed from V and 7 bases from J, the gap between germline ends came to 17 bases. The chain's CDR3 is CASSVEMGAPTNEQFF. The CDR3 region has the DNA TGTGCCAGCAGCGTAGAGATGGGGGCCCCTACGAATGAGCAGTTCTTC.

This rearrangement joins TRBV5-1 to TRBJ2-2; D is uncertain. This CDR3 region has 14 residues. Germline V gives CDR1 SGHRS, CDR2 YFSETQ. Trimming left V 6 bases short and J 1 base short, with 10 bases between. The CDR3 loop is CASMWVWNTGELFF. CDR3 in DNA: TGCGCCAGCATGTGGGTCTGGAACACCGGGGAGCTGTTTTTT. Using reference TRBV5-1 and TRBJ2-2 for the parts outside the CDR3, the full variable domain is KAGVTQTPRYLIKTRGQQVTLSCSPISGHRSVSWYQQTPGQGLQFLFEYFSETQRNKGNFPGRFSGRQFSNSRSEMNVSTLELGDSALYLCASMWVWNTGELFFGEGSRLTVL.

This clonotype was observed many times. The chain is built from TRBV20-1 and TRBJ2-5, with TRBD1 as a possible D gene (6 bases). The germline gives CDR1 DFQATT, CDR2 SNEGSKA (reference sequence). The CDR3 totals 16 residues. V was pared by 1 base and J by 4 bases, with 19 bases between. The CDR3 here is CSARADRIPPTETQYF. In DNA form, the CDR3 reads TGCAGTGCTAGAGCAGACAGGATACCGCCTACAGAGACCCAGTACTTC.

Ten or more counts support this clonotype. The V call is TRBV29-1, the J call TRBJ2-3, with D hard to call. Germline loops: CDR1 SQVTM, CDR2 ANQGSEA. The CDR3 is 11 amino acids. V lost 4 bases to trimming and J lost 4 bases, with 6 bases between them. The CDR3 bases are TGCAGCGTTGTTAGGGCAGATACGCAGTATTTT. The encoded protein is CSVVRADTQYF.

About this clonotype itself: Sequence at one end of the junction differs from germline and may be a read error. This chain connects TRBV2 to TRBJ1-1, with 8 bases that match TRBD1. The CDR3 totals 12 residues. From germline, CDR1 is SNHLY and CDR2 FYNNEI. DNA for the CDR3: TGTGCCATGACCCGACAGGGGCCTGAAGTTTTCTTT. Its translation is CAMTRQGPEVFF.

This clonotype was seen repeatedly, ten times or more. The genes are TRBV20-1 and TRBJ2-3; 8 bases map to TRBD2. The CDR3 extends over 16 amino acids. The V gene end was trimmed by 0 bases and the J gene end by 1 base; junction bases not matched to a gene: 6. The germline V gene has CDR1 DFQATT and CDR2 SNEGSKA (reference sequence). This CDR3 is CSARDFGTRGTDTQYF. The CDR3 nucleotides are TGCAGTGCTAGAGACTTCGGGACTAGGGGCACAGATACGCAGTATTTT.

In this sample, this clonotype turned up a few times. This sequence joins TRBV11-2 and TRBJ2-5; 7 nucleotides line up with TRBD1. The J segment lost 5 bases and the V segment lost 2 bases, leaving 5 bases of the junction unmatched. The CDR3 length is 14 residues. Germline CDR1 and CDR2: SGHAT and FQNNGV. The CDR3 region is CASSLFTGEETQYF. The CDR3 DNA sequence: TGTGCCAGCAGCTTATTTACAGGGGAGGAGACCCAGTACTTC.

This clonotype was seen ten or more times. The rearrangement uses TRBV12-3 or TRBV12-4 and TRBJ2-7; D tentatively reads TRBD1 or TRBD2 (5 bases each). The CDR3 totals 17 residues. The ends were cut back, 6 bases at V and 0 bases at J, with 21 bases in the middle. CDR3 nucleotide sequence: TGTGCCAGCAGATCCATAGAGGGGAGCCGTCCCTCCTACGAGCAGTACTTC. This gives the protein CASRSIEGSRPSYEQYF.

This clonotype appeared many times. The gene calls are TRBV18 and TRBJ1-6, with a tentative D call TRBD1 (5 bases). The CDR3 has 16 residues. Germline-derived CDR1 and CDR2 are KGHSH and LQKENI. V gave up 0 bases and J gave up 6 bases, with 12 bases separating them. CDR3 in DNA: TGTGCCAGCTCACCACCCAGTACAGGACGTAATTCACCCCTCCACTTT. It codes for CASSPPSTGRNSPLHF.